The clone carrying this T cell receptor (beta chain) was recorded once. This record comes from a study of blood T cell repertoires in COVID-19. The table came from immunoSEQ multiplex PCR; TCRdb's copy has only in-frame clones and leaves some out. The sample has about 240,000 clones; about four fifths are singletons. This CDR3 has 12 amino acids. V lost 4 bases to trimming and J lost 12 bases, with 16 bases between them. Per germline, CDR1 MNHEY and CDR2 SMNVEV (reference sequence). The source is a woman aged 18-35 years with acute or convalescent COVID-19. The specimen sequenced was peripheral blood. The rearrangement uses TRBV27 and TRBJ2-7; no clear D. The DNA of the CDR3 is TGTGCCAGCAGTTCTGCTACCTCAGACTGGTACTTC. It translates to CASSSATSDWYF.